These T cell receptor beta chains were read from a single sample in a study of radiation and T cells in renal cell carcinoma. TCRdb's copy holds only in-frame clones and misses some; the assay was immunoSEQ multiplex PCR. Of about 5,600 clones detected, under 70% appear once; the ten largest clones hold around 28%. The sequenced sample was tumor tissue, obtained from a patient whose treatment was nephrectomy without radiotherapy. These receptors were obtained from a human donor with renal cell carcinoma. CDR3s include the opening cysteine and the closing phenylalanine or tryptophan. A D gene is named only where the DNA matches it firmly. A row's size may be missing; if present it is once, few, many or a size class.

J gene: TRBJ2-1
D gene: TRBD2
V gene: TRBV28
clone size: NA
CDR3 protein: CASSLHGLAGGGEQFF
CDR3 DNA: TGTGCCAGCAGTCTCCATGGACTAGCGGGGGGAGGGGAGCAGTTCTTC

J gene: TRBJ2-3
D gene: NA
V gene: TRBV27
clone size: NA
CDR3 protein: CASSLLDTDTQYF
CDR3 DNA: TGTGCCAGCAGTTTACTGGACACAGATACGCAGTATTTT

J gene: TRBJ2-7
D gene: NA
V gene: TRBV6-1
clone size: few
CDR3 protein: CASTQQREQYF
CDR3 DNA: TGTGCCAGCACCCAACAGAGGGAACAGTACTTC

J gene: TRBJ1-1
D gene: NA
V gene: TRBV11-2
clone size: NA
CDR3 protein: CASSLDQIEAFF
CDR3 DNA: TGTGCCAGCAGCTTAGATCAGATAGAAGCTTTCTTT

J gene: TRBJ2-1
D gene: TRBD1
V gene: TRBV7-3
clone size: NA
CDR3 protein: CARLTGDYNEQFF
CDR3 DNA: TGTGCCAGGCTTACAGGGGATTACAATGAGCAGTTCTTC

J gene: TRBJ1-6
D gene: NA
V gene: TRBV6-4
clone size: NA
CDR3 protein: CASSPEEGGSPLHF
CDR3 DNA: TGTGCCAGCAGCCCCGAGGAGGGTGGTTCACCCCTCCACTTT

J gene: TRBJ2-7
D gene: TRBD2
V gene: TRBV27
clone size: few
CDR3 protein: CASSRAGGVDEQYF
CDR3 DNA: TGTGCCAGCAGTCGGGCGGGAGGGGTCGACGAGCAGTACTTC

J gene: TRBJ2-7
D gene: NA
V gene: TRBV7-3
clone size: NA
CDR3 protein: CASSYSPGDEQYF
CDR3 DNA: TGTGCCAGCAGCTACTCCCCAGGGGACGAGCAGTACTTC

J gene: TRBJ2-1
D gene: TRBD2
V gene: TRBV11-2
clone size: NA
CDR3 protein: CASSLDRGRAGPNNEQFF
CDR3 DNA: TGTGCCAGCAGCTTAGATCGAGGTCGAGCGGGACCAAACAATGAGCAGTTCTTC

J gene: TRBJ2-1
D gene: TRBD2
V gene: TRBV4-1
clone size: NA
CDR3 protein: CASSTPSGRAEDEQFF
CDR3 DNA: TGCGCCAGCAGCACCCCTAGCGGGAGGGCCGAGGATGAGCAGTTCTTC

J gene: TRBJ2-1
D gene: NA
V gene: TRBV27
clone size: NA
CDR3 protein: CASSPDILNEQFF
CDR3 DNA: TGTGCCAGCAGTCCAGATATATTGAATGAGCAGTTCTTC

J gene: TRBJ2-1
D gene: NA
V gene: TRBV15
clone size: NA
CDR3 protein: CATSGGASGYNEQFF
CDR3 DNA: TGTGCCACCAGCGGGGGGGCTAGCGGATACAATGAGCAGTTCTTC

J gene: TRBJ1-6
D gene: TRBD1
V gene: TRBV5-1
clone size: NA
CDR3 protein: CASSLGQGSYNSPLHF
CDR3 DNA: TGCGCCAGCAGCTTGGGACAGGGCTCCTATAATTCACCCCTCCACTTT

J gene: TRBJ2-7
D gene: TRBD2
V gene: TRBV10-3
clone size: NA
CDR3 protein: CAITPFEDGRGEQYF
CDR3 DNA: TGTGCCATCACTCCGTTTGAGGACGGGAGGGGAGAGCAGTACTTC

J gene: TRBJ2-2
D gene: NA
V gene: TRBV30
clone size: NA
CDR3 protein: CAWGAGGENTGELFF
CDR3 DNA: TGTGCCTGGGGGGCAGGCGGGGAGAACACCGGGGAGCTGTTTTTT

J gene: TRBJ1-2
D gene: NA
V gene: TRBV28
clone size: NA
CDR3 protein: CASSKGGDSVRPNYGYTF
CDR3 DNA: TGTGCCAGCAGCAAGGGGGGCGACAGCGTGAGACCTAACTATGGCTACACCTTC

J gene: TRBJ2-5
D gene: NA
V gene: TRBV4-3
clone size: once
CDR3 protein: CASSLGPQGQETQYF
CDR3 DNA: TGCGCCAGCAGCCTCGGCCCACAAGGCCAAGAGACCCAGTACTTC

J gene: TRBJ2-1
D gene: NA
V gene: TRBV4-1
clone size: NA
CDR3 protein: CASSPLAGTYNEQFF
CDR3 DNA: TGCGCCAGCAGTCCTTTGGCGGGCACTTACAATGAGCAGTTCTTC

J gene: TRBJ2-2
D gene: NA
V gene: TRBV5-4
clone size: NA
CDR3 protein: CASSLALAGSRGELFF
CDR3 DNA: TGTGCCAGCAGCTTGGCGCTGGCGGGCAGTCGTGGGGAGCTGTTTTTT

J gene: TRBJ2-2
D gene: TRBD2
V gene: TRBV7-3
clone size: NA
CDR3 protein: CASRVAGGPTGELFF
CDR3 DNA: TGTGCCAGCAGGGTAGCGGGAGGGCCCACCGGGGAGCTGTTTTTT

J gene: TRBJ2-2
D gene: TRBD1
V gene: TRBV19
clone size: NA
CDR3 protein: CATAQGAGTGELFF
CDR3 DNA: TGTGCCACAGCACAGGGGGCGGGCACCGGGGAGCTGTTTTTT

J gene: TRBJ1-5
D gene: NA
V gene: TRBV7-9
clone size: NA
CDR3 protein: CASSPDGNQPQHF
CDR3 DNA: TGTGCCAGCAGCCCTGACGGGAATCAGCCCCAGCATTTT

J gene: TRBJ1-4
D gene: TRBD1
V gene: TRBV9
clone size: NA
CDR3 protein: CASSLRGTGEEKLFF
CDR3 DNA: TGTGCCAGCAGCTTAAGGGGGACAGGGGAAGAAAAACTGTTTTTT

J gene: TRBJ1-5
D gene: TRBD1
V gene: TRBV27
clone size: few
CDR3 protein: CASSSVGTDNQPQHF
CDR3 DNA: TGTGCCAGCAGTTCGGTGGGGACAGACAATCAGCCCCAGCATTTT

J gene: TRBJ2-1
D gene: NA
V gene: TRBV18
clone size: NA
CDR3 protein: CASSFTVTQGNEQFF
CDR3 DNA: TGTGCCAGCTCATTTACGGTCACCCAAGGAAATGAGCAGTTCTTC

J gene: TRBJ2-7
D gene: NA
V gene: TRBV7-2
clone size: few
CDR3 protein: CASSPPGDYEQYF
CDR3 DNA: TGTGCCAGCAGCCCCCCTGGGGACTACGAGCAGTACTTC

J gene: TRBJ2-6
D gene: TRBD1
V gene: TRBV7-2
clone size: NA
CDR3 protein: CASSDRGLGGANVLTF
CDR3 DNA: TGTGCCAGCAGTGACAGGGGGCTAGGAGGGGCCAACGTCCTGACTTTC

J gene: TRBJ2-3
D gene: TRBD1
V gene: TRBV11-1
clone size: NA
CDR3 protein: CASSPGQGQYTQYF
CDR3 DNA: TGTGCCAGCAGCCCCGGACAGGGTCAATATACGCAGTATTTT

J gene: TRBJ2-7
D gene: NA
V gene: TRBV7-7
clone size: NA
CDR3 protein: CASSLGTLGTYEQYF
CDR3 DNA: TGTGCCAGCAGCTTGGGGACTTTAGGTACCTACGAGCAGTACTTC

J gene: TRBJ1-6
D gene: TRBD1
V gene: TRBV6-5
clone size: NA
CDR3 protein: CASSYTGQYNSPLHF
CDR3 DNA: TGTGCCAGCAGTTACACGGGACAGTATAATTCACCCCTCCACTTT

J gene: TRBJ1-2
D gene: NA
V gene: TRBV9
clone size: NA
CDR3 protein: CASSEGGSSYGYTF
CDR3 DNA: TGTGCCAGCAGCGAGGGGGGGTCCTCCTATGGCTACACCTTC

J gene: TRBJ2-7
D gene: NA
V gene: TRBV5-5
clone size: NA
CDR3 protein: CASSLGHSGAHEQYF
CDR3 DNA: TGTGCCAGCAGCTTGGGCCACTCAGGGGCCCACGAGCAGTACTTC

J gene: TRBJ1-2
D gene: NA
V gene: TRBV6-6
clone size: NA
CDR3 protein: CASSYGFSGNYGYTF
CDR3 DNA: TGTGCCAGCAGTTACGGGTTTAGCGGAAACTATGGCTACACCTTC